The rows below give T cell receptor beta chains drawn from one sample of a study of T-cell reconstitution after alpha-beta-depleted transplantation in children. TCRdb analysed the PCR reads with MiXCR anew, one entry per CDR3 protein. The sample carries around 400,000 distinct CDR3 sequences, approximately 11% recorded once. Sequenced here: PBMCs from the stem cell graft donor, sampled from the stem cell graft. The receptors come from a human donor who donated a stem cell graft to a child with acute myeloid leukemia. Both conserved end residues are part of each CDR3. The D gene is left open where the match is weak. Some rows mark clone size as missing; the rest say once, few, many or name a class of expanded clone.

TRBJ2-6	-	TRBV10-3	14	few	TGTGCCATCAGTACAGACTCTGGGGCCAACGTCCTGACTTTC	CAISTDSGANVLTF
TRBJ2-2	-	TRBV3-1	16	-	TGTGCCAGCAGCCCTACAGGGATAACGAACACCGGGGAGCTGTTTTTT	CASSPTGITNTGELFF
TRBJ1-3	TRBD1	TRBV20-1	13	-	TGCAGTGCTACCGGGACAGCAGGAAACACCATATATTTT	CSATGTAGNTIYF
TRBJ2-2	-	TRBV19	14	-	TGTGCCAGTGGGAGTGGCGCTTACACCGGGGAGCTGTTTTTT	CASGSGAYTGELFF
TRBJ2-2	TRBD2	TRBV4-3	17	many	TGCGCCAGCAGCTTAAGACTAGCGGGAGGTGTAGGCGGGGAGCTGTTTTTT	CASSLRLAGGVGGELFF
TRBJ2-2	-	TRBV6-1	13	-	TGTGCCAGCAGTGGGGCGTACACCGGGGAGCTGTTTTTT	CASSGAYTGELFF
TRBJ2-5	-	TRBV25-1	15	few	TGTGCCAGCAGTGAATCCCCCAAACCCGATAGTACCCGGGCCTTC	CASSESPKPDSTRAF
TRBJ1-1	TRBD1	TRBV10-3	16	-	TGTGCCATCAGTGAGTCCCCTACAGGGGCCCGGACTGAAGCTTTCTTT	CAISESPTGARTEAFF
TRBJ2-3	-	TRBV20-1	15	-	TGCAGTGCTAGAGATCCAGCGCTTGGCACAGATACGCAGTATTTT	CSARDPALGTDTQYF
TRBJ2-6	TRBD1	TRBV5-1	15	many	TGCGCCAGCAGCGACAGGGGTGCTGGGGCCAACGTCCTGACTTTC	CASSDRGAGANVLTF
TRBJ1-5	-	TRBV29-1	16	few	TGCAGATTTTATCGGGACCCCCAGGGCCGGGATCAGCCCCAGCATTTT	CRFYRDPQGRDQPQHF
TRBJ2-2	TRBD2	TRBV7-8	18	-	TGTGCCAGCAGCACACTAGCGGGAGCTACTGGGGCCACCGGGGAGCTGTTTTTT	CASSTLAGATGATGELFF
TRBJ1-6	-	TRBV5-1	15	-	TGCGCCAGCAGCTTGGATCGAGTGGATAATTCACCCCTCCACTTT	CASSLDRVDNSPLHF
TRBJ2-3	-	TRBV10-2	14	-	TGCGCCAGCAAGGTCGAGGATTTCACAGATACGCAGTATTTT	CASKVEDFTDTQYF
TRBJ2-1	-	TRBV20-1	14	few	TGCAGTGCTATAGGAGGGGCCCTAGGGAATGAGCAGTTCTTC	CSAIGGALGNEQFF
TRBJ2-5	-	TRBV29-1	10	-	TGCAGCGTCAGGGGAGAGACCCAGTACTTC	CSVRGETQYF
TRBJ2-3	-	TRBV7-2	14	few	TGTGCCAGCAGCCCGAGTGTGGAAGTGGATACGCAGTATTTT	CASSPSVEVDTQYF
TRBJ2-1	-	TRBV5-1	15	many	TGCGCCAGCAGCTTGCCTAGCGCCATCCCCGCTGAGCAGTTCTTC	CASSLPSAIPAEQFF
TRBJ2-1	TRBD2	TRBV20-1	13	few	TGCAGTGCCACTAGCGGGGGGAGGAATGAGCAGTTCTTC	CSATSGGRNEQFF
TRBJ2-1	-	TRBV5-1	16	-	TGCGCCAGCAGCTTGGGGGGCTTGACTCCTTACAATGAGCAGTTCTTC	CASSLGGLTPYNEQFF
TRBJ2-5	-	TRBV7-2	16	-	TGTGCCAGCAGCTTATACTCTGTCGGCCTCCAAGAGACCCAGTACTTC	CASSLYSVGLQETQYF
TRBJ2-1	TRBD2	TRBV12-5	15	few	TGTGCTAGTGGCCTAAGCGGGACGTCGAACAATGAGCAGTTCTTC	CASGLSGTSNNEQFF
TRBJ2-2	TRBD1	TRBV12-3/TRBV12-4	15	few	TGTGCCAGCAGGAGAGGACAGGATTGGGCCGGGGAGCTGTTTTTT	CASRRGQDWAGELFF
TRBJ1-2	TRBD1	TRBV29-1	18	-	TGCAGCGTTGAACCCCTACCGGGACAGGGGGCTCGGTACTATGGCTACACCTTC	CSVEPLPGQGARYYGYTF
TRBJ2-3	-	TRBV11-2	15	-	TGTGCCAGCAGCCCAGGACAGCCAGGGGCAGATACGCAGTATTTT	CASSPGQPGADTQYF
TRBJ2-5	-	TRBV7-9	12	many	TGTGCCAGCAGCTCCGGATTAAATTTTGCGTACTTC	CASSSGLNFAYF
TRBJ2-3	TRBD2	TRBV29-1	13	few	TGCAGCGTTGAGCGGGAGTCGACAGATACGCAGTATTTT	CSVERESTDTQYF
TRBJ1-4	-	TRBV7-9	12	-	TGTGCCAGCAGCTGGGCTAATGAAAAACTGTTTTTT	CASSWANEKLFF
TRBJ1-1	-	TRBV7-9	12	few	TGTGCCAGCAGCCAAACAGGGACTGAAGCTTTCTTT	CASSQTGTEAFF
TRBJ1-1	-	TRBV30	13	-	TGTGCCATCCGGCCCGGCCGGTCCACTGAAGCTTTCTTT	CAIRPGRSTEAFF
TRBJ2-5	-	TRBV12-3/TRBV12-4	15	few	TGTGCCAGCACCCATCGAGGGGTAGGCGGAGAGACCCAGTACTTC	CASTHRGVGGETQYF
TRBJ1-1	-	TRBV7-3	13	many	TGTGCCAGCAGCGAAGTCCGGAACACTGAAGCTTTCTTT	CASSEVRNTEAFF
TRBJ2-7	-	TRBV10-3	14	few	TGTGCCATCACTCCGGGAGGAGGGGGCTACGAGCAGTACTTC	CAITPGGGGYEQYF
TRBJ2-1	-	TRBV29-1	13	few	TGCAGCCTACGTCCGAGCTCCTACAATGAGCAGTTCTTC	CSLRPSSYNEQFF
TRBJ1-6	-	TRBV30	13	-	TGTGCCTGGAGTCCGGGACCGAATTCACCCCTCCACTTT	CAWSPGPNSPLHF
TRBJ2-1	-	TRBV29-1	11	few	TGCAGCGTAACAGGGTGGAATGAGCAGTTCTTC	CSVTGWNEQFF
TRBJ2-2	-	TRBV5-1	16	-	TGCGCCAGCAGCCCCGGAGCTTCCCGGTCCACCGGGGAGCTGTTTTTT	CASSPGASRSTGELFF
TRBJ2-7	TRBD1	TRBV27	14	-	TGTGCCAGCAGTTCCGGACAGGGACCATACGAGCAGTACTTC	CASSSGQGPYEQYF
TRBJ2-7	-	TRBV27	16	many	TGTGCCAGCAGTTTATCTGGACTCACGGGAACCCGCGAGCAGTACTTC	CASSLSGLTGTREQYF
TRBJ2-7	-	TRBV5-1	15	few	TGCGCCAGCAGCTTGACGTGGGGGGTGCCCTACGAGCAGTACTTC	CASSLTWGVPYEQYF
TRBJ1-5	-	TRBV30	17	-	TGTGCCTGGAGTGTAAAGGGGTTTTTATATAGCAATCAGCCCCAGCATTTT	CAWSVKGFLYSNQPQHF
TRBJ1-4	TRBD1	TRBV5-1	14	few	TGCGCCAGCAGCACGGGACAGGGGCCAAAAAAACTGTTTTTT	CASSTGQGPKKLFF
TRBJ1-2	TRBD1	TRBV9	14	-	TGTGCCAGCACTCCGGGACAGGGGGCTCCTGGCTACACCTTC	CASTPGQGAPGYTF
TRBJ2-1	TRBD2	TRBV24-1	15	many	TGTGCCACCAGTGATGCGGGAGTGGACAATAGTGAGCAGTTCTTC	CATSDAGVDNSEQFF
TRBJ2-3	TRBD2	TRBV5-1	15	few	TGCGCCAGCAGCTTGACTAGCGGGGTTTCAGATACGCAGTATTTT	CASSLTSGVSDTQYF
TRBJ2-4	TRBD2	TRBV20-1	17	few	TGCAGTGCTAGTTTAGCGGGAGGCTTGGGGGCCAAAAACATTCAGTACTTC	CSASLAGGLGAKNIQYF
TRBJ1-1	-	TRBV5-1	15	-	TGCGCCAGCAGCTTGGAGGCAGGGAGTACCACTGAAGCTTTCTTT	CASSLEAGSTTEAFF
TRBJ2-5	-	TRBV3-1	14	few	TGTGCCAGCAGCCAAGATACCGGTGGGAATACCCAGTACTTC	CASSQDTGGNTQYF
TRBJ2-5	-	TRBV20-1	14	-	TGCAGTGCTAGAGATTATAGGGCCCAAGAGACCCAGTACTTC	CSARDYRAQETQYF
TRBJ2-3	TRBD2	TRBV9	15	-	TGTGCCAGCAGCGTGACTAGCGGGACCCTAGATACGCAGTATTTT	CASSVTSGTLDTQYF
TRBJ2-5	-	TRBV6-6	12	few	TGTGCCAGCAGTTACATCGCGGAGACCCAGTACTTC	CASSYIAETQYF
TRBJ2-5	-	TRBV29-1	13	few	TGCAGCGTCCAACGCGGGACATCCGAGACCCAGTACTTC	CSVQRGTSETQYF
TRBJ2-1	TRBD2	TRBV29-1	15	few	TGCAGCGCAACTACCGGGACTAGCGGGAATGGTGAGCAGTTCTTC	CSATTGTSGNGEQFF